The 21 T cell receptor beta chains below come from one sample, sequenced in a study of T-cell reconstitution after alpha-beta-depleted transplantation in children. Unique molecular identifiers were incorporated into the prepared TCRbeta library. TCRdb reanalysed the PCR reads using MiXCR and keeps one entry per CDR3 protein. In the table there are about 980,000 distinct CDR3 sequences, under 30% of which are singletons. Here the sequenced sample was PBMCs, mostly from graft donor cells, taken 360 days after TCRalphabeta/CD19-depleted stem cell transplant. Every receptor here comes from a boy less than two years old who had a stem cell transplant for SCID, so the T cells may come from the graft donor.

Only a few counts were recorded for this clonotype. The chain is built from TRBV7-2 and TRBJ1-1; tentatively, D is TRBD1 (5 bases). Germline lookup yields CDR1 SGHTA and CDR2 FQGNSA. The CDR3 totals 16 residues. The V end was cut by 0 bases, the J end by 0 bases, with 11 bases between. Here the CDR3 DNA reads TGTGCCAGCAGCTTAGCAGGGGCCTCCATGAACACTGAAGCTTTCTTT. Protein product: CASSLAGASMNTEAFF.

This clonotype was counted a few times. The CDR3 bases are TGTGCCAGCAGACTAGCGGGGAAGACAGATACGCAGTATTTT. Its protein product is CASRLAGKTDTQYF. The gene calls are TRBV2 and TRBJ2-3; 10 bases align to TRBD2. V dropped 6 bases and J dropped 3; count of bases not matched to a gene: 3. Germline values: CDR1 SNHLY, CDR2 FYNNEI. The CDR3 is made up of 14 amino acids. Complete variable domain (other parts from reference TRBV2 and TRBJ2-3): EPEVTQTPSHQVTQMGQEVILRCVPISNHLYFYWYRQILGQKVEFLVSFYNNEISEKSEIFDDQFSVERPDGSNFTLKIRSTKLEDSAMYFCASRLAGKTDTQYFGPGTRLTVL.

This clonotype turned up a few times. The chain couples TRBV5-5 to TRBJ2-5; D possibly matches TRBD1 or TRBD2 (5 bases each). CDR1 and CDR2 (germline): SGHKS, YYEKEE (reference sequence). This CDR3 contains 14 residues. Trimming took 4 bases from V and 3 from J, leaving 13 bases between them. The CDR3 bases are TGTGCCAGCAGCCGGGACCTCCTTGAAGAGACCCAGTACTTC. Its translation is CASSRDLLEETQYF.

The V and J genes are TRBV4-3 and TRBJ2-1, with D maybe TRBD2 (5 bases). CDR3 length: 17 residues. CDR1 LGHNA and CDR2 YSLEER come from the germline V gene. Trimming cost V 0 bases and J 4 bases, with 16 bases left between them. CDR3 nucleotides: TGCGCCAGCAGCCAAGATTGGGAGAGTACACCTTACAATGAGCAGTTCTTC. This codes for CASSQDWESTPYNEQFF.

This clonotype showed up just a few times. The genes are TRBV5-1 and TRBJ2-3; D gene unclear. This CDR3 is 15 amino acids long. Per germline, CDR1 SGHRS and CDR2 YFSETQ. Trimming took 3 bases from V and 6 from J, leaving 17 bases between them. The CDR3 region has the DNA TGCGCCAGCAGCTCCGACCAAGCCCCTAGTGATACGCAGTATTTT. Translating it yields CASSSDQAPSDTQYF.

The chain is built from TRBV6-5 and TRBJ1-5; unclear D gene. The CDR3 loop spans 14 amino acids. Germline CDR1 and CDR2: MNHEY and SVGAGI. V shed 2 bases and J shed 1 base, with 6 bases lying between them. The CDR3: CASSYGRSNQPQHF. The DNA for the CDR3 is TGTGCCAGCAGTTACGGCAGGAGCAATCAGCCCCAGCATTTT.

CDR3 residues: CASSLAASTNIQYF. CDR3 DNA: TGCGCCAGCAGCTTGGCTGCTAGTACAAACATTCAGTACTTC. This rearrangement joins TRBV5-1 to TRBJ2-4, with no clear D. The CDR3 spans 14 residues. Germline-derived CDR1 and CDR2 are SGHRS and YFSETQ. V was clipped by 0 bases and J by 6 bases, with 10 bases between them.

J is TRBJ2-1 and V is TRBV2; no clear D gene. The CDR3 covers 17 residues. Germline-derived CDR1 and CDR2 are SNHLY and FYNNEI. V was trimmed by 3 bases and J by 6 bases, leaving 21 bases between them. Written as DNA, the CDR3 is TGTGCCAGCAGTGACGGAGTTCCGGGCCTCAGGATCAATGAGCAGTTCTTC. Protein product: CASSDGVPGLRINEQFF.

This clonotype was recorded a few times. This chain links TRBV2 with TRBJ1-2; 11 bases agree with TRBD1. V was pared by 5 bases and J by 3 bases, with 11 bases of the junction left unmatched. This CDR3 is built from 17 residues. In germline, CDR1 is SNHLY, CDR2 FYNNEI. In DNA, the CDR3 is TGTGCCAGCAGTCCGTGGCGGACAGGGGGCTTTGACTATGGCTACACCTTC. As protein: CASSPWRTGGFDYGYTF.

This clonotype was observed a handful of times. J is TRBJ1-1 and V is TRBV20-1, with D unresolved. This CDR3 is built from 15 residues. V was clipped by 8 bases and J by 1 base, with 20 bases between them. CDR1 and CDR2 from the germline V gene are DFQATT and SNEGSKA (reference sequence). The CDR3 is CSSADGTWANTEAFF. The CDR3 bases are TGCAGTTCTGCAGACGGAACATGGGCGAACACTGAAGCTTTCTTT.

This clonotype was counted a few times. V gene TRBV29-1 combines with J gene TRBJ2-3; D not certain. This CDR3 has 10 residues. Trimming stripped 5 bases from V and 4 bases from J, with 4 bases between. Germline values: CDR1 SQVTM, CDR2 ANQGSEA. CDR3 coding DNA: TGCAGCGTTTTCCCAGATACGCAGTATTTT. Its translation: CSVFPDTQYF.

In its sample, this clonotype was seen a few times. CDR3: CASSFGGGSNEQFF. CDR3 DNA sequence: TGTGCCAGCAGTTTCGGGGGGGGGTCAAATGAGCAGTTCTTC. V is TRBV12-3 or TRBV12-4 and J is TRBJ2-1, with 8 bases aligning to TRBD2. The CDR3 is 14 amino acids. Trimming took 3 bases from V and 7 from J; bases not matched to a gene: 5.

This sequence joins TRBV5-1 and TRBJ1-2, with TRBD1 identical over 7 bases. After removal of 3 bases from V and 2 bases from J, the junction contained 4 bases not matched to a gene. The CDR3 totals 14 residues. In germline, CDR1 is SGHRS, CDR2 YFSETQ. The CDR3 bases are TGCGCCAGCAGCTCGGGGGACAGCAACTATGGCTACACCTTC. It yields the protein CASSSGDSNYGYTF.

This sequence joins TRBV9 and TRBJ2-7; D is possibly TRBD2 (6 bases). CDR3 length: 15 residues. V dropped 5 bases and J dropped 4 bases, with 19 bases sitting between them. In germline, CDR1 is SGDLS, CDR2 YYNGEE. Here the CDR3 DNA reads TGTGCCAGCAGTCCTACCGGGAGCTACATTTACGAGCAGTACTTC. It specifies CASSPTGSYIYEQYF.

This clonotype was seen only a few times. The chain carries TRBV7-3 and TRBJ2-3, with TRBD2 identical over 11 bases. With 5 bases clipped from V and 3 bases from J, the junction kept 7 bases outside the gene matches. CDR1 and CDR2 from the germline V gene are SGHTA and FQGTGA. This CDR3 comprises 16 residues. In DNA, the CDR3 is TGTGCCAGCAGCCCAATAGCGGGGGGGAAAACAGATACGCAGTATTTT. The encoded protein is CASSPIAGGKTDTQYF.

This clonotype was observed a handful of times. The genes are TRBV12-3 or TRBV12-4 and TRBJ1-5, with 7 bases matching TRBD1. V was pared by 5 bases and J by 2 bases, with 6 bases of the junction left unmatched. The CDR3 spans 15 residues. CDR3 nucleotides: TGTGCCAGCAGTCCCAAAGGGGGCGGCAATCAGCCCCAGCATTTT. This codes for CASSPKGGGNQPQHF.

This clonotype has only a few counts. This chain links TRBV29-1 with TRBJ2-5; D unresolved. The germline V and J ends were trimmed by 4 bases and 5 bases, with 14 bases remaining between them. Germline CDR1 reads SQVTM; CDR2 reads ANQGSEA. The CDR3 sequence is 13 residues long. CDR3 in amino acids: CSVAGRLVETQYF. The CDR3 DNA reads TGCAGCGTTGCAGGAAGGCTAGTGGAGACCCAGTACTTC. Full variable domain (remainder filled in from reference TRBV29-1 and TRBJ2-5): SAVISQKPSRDICQRGTSLTIQCQVDSQVTMMFWYRQQPGQSLTLIATANQGSEATYESGFVIDKFPISRPNLTFSTLTVSNMSPEDSSIYLCSVAGRLVETQYFGPGTRLLVL.

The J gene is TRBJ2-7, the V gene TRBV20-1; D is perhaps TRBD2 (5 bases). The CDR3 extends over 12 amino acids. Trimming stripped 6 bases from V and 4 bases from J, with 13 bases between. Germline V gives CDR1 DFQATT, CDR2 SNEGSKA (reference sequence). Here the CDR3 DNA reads TGCAGTGCCGAAGGACGGGATTACGAGCAGTACTTC. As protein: CSAEGRDYEQYF.

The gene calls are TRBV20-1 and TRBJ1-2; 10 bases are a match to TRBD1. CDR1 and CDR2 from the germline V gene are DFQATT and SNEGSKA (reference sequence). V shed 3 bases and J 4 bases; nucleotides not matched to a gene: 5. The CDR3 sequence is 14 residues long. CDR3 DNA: TGCAGTGCTAGGGGGGACAGGGGTCCCTATGGCTACACCTTC. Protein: CSARGDRGPYGYTF.

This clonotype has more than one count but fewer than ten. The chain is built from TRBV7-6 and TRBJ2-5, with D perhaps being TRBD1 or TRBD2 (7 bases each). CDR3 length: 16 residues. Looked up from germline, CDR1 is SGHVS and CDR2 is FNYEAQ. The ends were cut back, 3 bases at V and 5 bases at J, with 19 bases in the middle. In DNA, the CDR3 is TGTGCCAGCAGCTTCGGGGGGTTACAGGGGTCGGAGACCCAGTACTTC. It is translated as CASSFGGLQGSETQYF.

The CDR3 region has the DNA TGCAGTGCTAGAGAACAGGGCTCCTACAATGAGCAGTTCTTC. Amino acid sequence: CSAREQGSYNEQFF. The rearrangement joins TRBV20-1 to TRBJ2-1; tentative D call: TRBD1 (6 bases). Germline loops: CDR1 DFQATT, CDR2 SNEGSKA (reference sequence). CDR3 length: 14 amino acids. V lost 0 bases to trimming and J lost 0 bases, with 6 bases between them.